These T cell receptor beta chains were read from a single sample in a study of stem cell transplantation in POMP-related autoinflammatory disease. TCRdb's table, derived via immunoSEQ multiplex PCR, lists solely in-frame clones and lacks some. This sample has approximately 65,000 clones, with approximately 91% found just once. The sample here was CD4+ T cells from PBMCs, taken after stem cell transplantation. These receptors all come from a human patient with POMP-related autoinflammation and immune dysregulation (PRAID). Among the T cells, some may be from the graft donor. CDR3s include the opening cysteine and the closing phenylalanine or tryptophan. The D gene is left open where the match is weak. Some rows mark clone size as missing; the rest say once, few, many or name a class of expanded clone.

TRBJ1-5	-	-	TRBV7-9	CASSETEDQPQHF	TGTGCCAGCAGCGAGACAGAGGATCAGCCCCAGCATTTT
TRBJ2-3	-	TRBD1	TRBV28	CASSTDRGSTDTQYF	TGTGCCAGCAGTACCGACAGGGGTAGCACAGATACGCAGTATTTT
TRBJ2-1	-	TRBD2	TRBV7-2	CASITIAGVSYNEQFF	TGTGCCAGCATCACCATAGCGGGAGTTTCCTACAATGAGCAGTTCTTC
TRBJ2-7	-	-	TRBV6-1	CASSEGPGVYEQYF	TGTGCCAGCAGTGAGGGCCCGGGGGTTTACGAGCAGTACTTC
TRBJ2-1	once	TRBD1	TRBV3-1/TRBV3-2	CASSQGTGMSNEQFF	TGTGCCAGCAGCCAGGGGACAGGGATGAGTAATGAGCAGTTCTTC
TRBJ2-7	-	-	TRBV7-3	CASSRGPAARAEQYF	TGTGCCAGCAGCAGGGGACCGGCTGCCAGGGCCGAGCAGTACTTC
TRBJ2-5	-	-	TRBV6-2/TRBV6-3	CASSHGPRETQYF	TGTGCCAGCAGTCACGGACCGAGGGAGACCCAGTACTTC
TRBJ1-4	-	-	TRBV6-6	CASSYLDRSGEKLFF	TGTGCCAGCAGTTACCTCGACAGGAGCGGGGAAAAACTGTTTTTT
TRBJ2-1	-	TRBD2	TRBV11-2	CASSLVWGGRQGWDEQFF	TGTGCCAGCAGCTTAGTGTGGGGAGGGCGCCAGGGTTGGGATGAGCAGTTCTTC
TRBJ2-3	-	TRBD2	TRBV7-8	CASSPTSSSTDTQYF	TGTGCCAGCAGCCCGACTAGCTCTAGCACAGATACGCAGTATTTT
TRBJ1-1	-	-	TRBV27	CASKPRAVPRLSTEAFF	TGTGCCAGCAAGCCCAGGGCAGTTCCCCGGTTGAGCACTGAAGCTTTCTTT